One T cell receptor (beta chain) is described in this entry. The data were obtained in a study of T cells expressing NK-cell markers. Germline V gives CDR1 MGHRA, CDR2 YSYEKL. This CDR3 region has 13 residues. TCRdb reprocessed the 5' RACE reads, keeping one entry per CDR3 protein, no DNA. This sample's table reports over 150,000 distinct CDR3 sequences. Material for sequencing was blood T cells: a sorted CD56 or NKG2C T cell subset, CD4+ or CD8+ T cells, or bulk PBMC T cells (not recorded which). This receptor was obtained from a woman aged 45 to 65 in good health. This rearrangement joins TRBV4-1 to TRBJ2-7; checking the TCRdb D call of TRBD2 is not possible without DNA. CDR3 in amino acids: CASSQRDFYEQYF.